The 18 T cell receptor beta chains presented below share a single source sample, sequenced in a study of cytomegalovirus exposure and HLA in healthy donors. PCR was performed using 60 Vbeta and 13 Jbeta primers. Sequenced by immunoSEQ multiplex PCR; TCRdb stores in-frame clones only, minus some. This table has 150,000 to 200,000 clones, about 13% appearing once. Sequenced material: PBMCs. Every receptor here comes from a man aged 45-60 years in good health and CMV-seropositive.

The rearrangement links TRBV5-1 to TRBJ2-2; D possibly corresponds to TRBD1 (6 bases). Germline CDR1 SGHRS, CDR2 YFSETQ. The V end lost 4 bases, the J end lost 3 bases, and 13 bases lay between the germline ends. CDR3 size: 15 residues. The CDR3 DNA reads TGCGCCAGCAGCCTAAGCAGACAGGACACCGGGGAGCTGTTTTTT. This translates into CASSLSRQDTGELFF.

V gene TRBV27 combines with J gene TRBJ2-7; 7 nucleotides match TRBD1. This CDR3 is 15 amino acids long. The germline V gene encodes CDR1 MNHEY and CDR2 SMNVEV (reference sequence). V was pared by 2 bases and J by 7 bases, with 11 bases of the junction left unmatched. The CDR3 nucleotides are TGTGCCAGCAGTTTAATAGGGGGCGGTTCGGGGGAGCAGTACTTC. Protein: CASSLIGGGSGEQYF.

The chain has TRBV4-1 and TRBJ2-7; TRBD1 matches 9 bases. The ends lost 0 bases at V and 1 base at J; junction bases unmatched: 13. CDR1 and CDR2 (germline): MGHRA, YSYEKL. The CDR3 extends over 19 amino acids. The CDR3 coding sequence is TGCGCCAGCAGCCAAGACCCGTCGGGACAGGGAAAAAAATCCTACGAGCAGTACTTC. It translates to CASSQDPSGQGKKSYEQYF.

This clone was counted a few times. The J gene is TRBJ2-1, the V gene TRBV7-9; TRBD2 is a possible D gene (5 bases). The V gene lost 1 base and the J gene lost 8 bases, with 15 bases spanning the gap. This CDR3 region has 15 residues. CDR1 is SEHNR, CDR2 FQNEAQ, per germline (reference sequence). CDR3 DNA sequence: TGTGCCAGCAGCTTAGTGTACGGGGAGAAGGATGAGCAGTTCTTC. It codes for CASSLVYGEKDEQFF. Filled out from reference TRBV7-9 and TRBJ2-1, the complete variable domain reads DTGVSQNPRHKITKRGQNVTFRCDPISEHNRLYWYRQTLGQGPEFLTYFQNEAQLEKSRLLSDRFSAERPKGSFSTLEIQRTEQGDSAMYLCASSLVYGEKDEQFFGPGTRLTVL.

This clone has only a few counts. This chain connects TRBV5-4 to TRBJ1-5; D uncertain. V lost 0 bases and J 5 bases, leaving 6 bases between the germline ends. Per the germline V gene, CDR1 is SGHNT and CDR2 is YYREEE (reference sequence). The CDR3 consists of 13 residues. The CDR3 protein is CASSLGPHQPQHF. CDR3 DNA: TGTGCCAGCAGCTTGGGGCCTCATCAGCCCCAGCATTTT.

V gene TRBV28 combines with J gene TRBJ1-2; no reliable D call. With 6 bases removed from V and 4 bases from J, the gap between germline ends came to 18 bases. The CDR3 sequence is 15 residues long. The germline V gene has CDR1 MDHEN and CDR2 SYDVKM. CDR3 in amino acids: CASSPLGRTLYGYTF. The CDR3 DNA reads as TGTGCCAGCAGCCCCCTAGGCCGCACCCTCTATGGCTACACCTTC.

A few counts support this clone. The chain joins TRBV7-9 to TRBJ2-5, with D perhaps matching TRBD2 (5 bases). CDR3 length equals 14 residues. The V gene lost 4 bases and the J gene lost 4 bases, with 13 bases spanning the gap. Per the germline V gene, CDR1 is SEHNR and CDR2 is FQNEAQ (reference sequence). This chain's CDR3 is CASSSRGRGETQYF. CDR3 DNA sequence: TGTGCCAGCAGCTCACGAGGCCGGGGAGAGACCCAGTACTTC.

This clone came up a few times. The chain carries TRBV9 and TRBJ2-7; D is possibly TRBD1 (6 bases). V lost 4 bases and J 4 bases, leaving 21 bases between the germline ends. The CDR3 has 16 residues. Per the germline V gene, CDR1 is SGDLS and CDR2 is YYNGEE. The CDR3 loop reads CASSRGGTGTNYEQYF. The CDR3 DNA is TGTGCCAGCAGCCGAGGGGGAACCGGGACCAATTACGAGCAGTACTTC.

This clone was counted between two and nine times. The gene calls are TRBV5-3 and TRBJ2-5; D might be TRBD2 (5 bases). TRBV5-3 is an ORF, and what it does is uncertain. With 0 bases removed from V and 5 bases from J, the gap between germline ends came to 5 bases. This CDR3 is 12 amino acids long. The CDR3 region is CARSLERETQYF. For the CDR3, the DNA is TGTGCCAGAAGCTTGGAGCGGGAGACCCAGTACTTC.

The rearrangement joins TRBV18 to TRBJ2-3, with TRBD2 identical over 13 bases. This CDR3 spans 19 amino acids. Trimming took 6 bases from V and 1 from J; bases not matched to a gene: 13. Germline CDR1 is KGHSH and CDR2 is LQKENI. The CDR3 DNA is TGTGCCAGCTCGCCTTTGACTAGCGGGGGGATGTGGGGCACAGATACGCAGTATTTT. As protein: CASSPLTSGGMWGTDTQYF.

A few counts support this clone. This rearrangement joins TRBV27 to TRBJ2-5; the D gene is possibly TRBD2 (6 bases). V lost 6 bases to trimming and J lost 4 bases, with 9 bases between them. Germline V gene lookup returns CDR1 MNHEY and CDR2 SMNVEV (reference sequence). The CDR3 totals 12 residues. The CDR3 DNA sequence: TGTGCCAGCAGCGGGGGTGGAGAGACCCAGTACTTC. Its translation is CASSGGGETQYF.

V and J are TRBV30 and TRBJ1-1; D is uncertain. The V end lost 8 bases, the J end lost 0 bases, and 13 bases lay between the germline ends. The CDR3 has 13 residues. CDR1 is GTSNPN, CDR2 SVGIG, per germline (reference sequence). The CDR3 coding sequence is TGTGCCCATCAACGGACTTTGAACACTGAAGCTTTCTTT. It encodes CAHQRTLNTEAFF.

This clone occurred a few times. The chain employs TRBV5-1 and TRBJ1-4; D unclear. V was clipped by 3 bases and J by 7 bases, with 19 bases between them. Germline loops: CDR1 SGHRS, CDR2 YFSETQ. The CDR3 is made up of 16 amino acids. CDR3 in amino acids: CASSSLGILAGEKLFF. The DNA of the CDR3 is TGCGCCAGCAGCTCCCTGGGGATTCTTGCGGGTGAAAAACTGTTTTTT.

The chain couples TRBV27 to TRBJ2-7; D call uncertain. Germline CDR1 is MNHEY and CDR2 is SMNVEV (reference sequence). CDR3 length equals 15 residues. V gave up 6 bases and J gave up 5 bases, with 20 bases separating them. CDR3 protein: CASSYSLPRLNEQYF. CDR3 in DNA: TGTGCCAGCAGCTACAGTCTCCCCAGGCTAAACGAGCAGTACTTC.

The sample holds a few counts of this clone. This chain joins TRBV30 and TRBJ2-2, with 8 bases aligning to TRBD2. With 5 bases clipped from V and 5 bases from J, the junction kept 4 bases outside the gene matches. There are 13 residues in the CDR3. CDR1 GTSNPN and CDR2 SVGIG come from the germline V gene (reference sequence). The CDR3 spells CAWRGGGTGELFF. CDR3 DNA sequence: TGTGCCTGGCGGGGGGGCGGAACCGGGGAGCTGTTTTTT.

The chain employs TRBV5-1 and TRBJ2-2; TRBD1 agrees at 10 bases. The junction had 7 bases not matched to a gene; V was cut back by 6 bases and J by 5 bases. Germline V gives CDR1 SGHRS, CDR2 YFSETQ. CDR3 length: 15 amino acids. The CDR3 loop is CASTGQGQGTGELFF. CDR3 bases: TGCGCCAGCACCGGCCAGGGACAGGGGACCGGGGAGCTGTTTTTT. The whole variable domain, filled in from reference TRBV5-1 and TRBJ2-2, reads KAGVTQTPRYLIKTRGQQVTLSCSPISGHRSVSWYQQTPGQGLQFLFEYFSETQRNKGNFPGRFSGRQFSNSRSEMNVSTLELGDSALYLCASTGQGQGTGELFFGEGSRLTVL.

This clone has more than one count but fewer than ten. The rearrangement uses TRBV4-3 and TRBJ1-6, with D possibly being TRBD1 (5 bases). Germline V CDR1 and CDR2: LGHNA, YSLEER. The CDR3 spans 15 residues. V lost 1 base to trimming and J lost 4 bases, with 8 bases between them. CDR3 region: CASSQGGDYNSPLHF. The DNA of the CDR3 is TGCGCCAGCAGCCAAGGGGGGGATTATAATTCACCCCTCCACTTT.

V gene TRBV9 combines with J gene TRBJ2-7, with TRBD1 matching over 11 bases. Per germline, CDR1 SGDLS and CDR2 YYNGEE. The CDR3 extends over 16 amino acids. V gave up 3 bases and J gave up 4 bases; unmatched junction bases: 9. CDR3 nucleotide sequence: TGTGCCAGCAGCGGGGGACAGGGGGTTGAGGAGTACGAGCAGTACTTC. This encodes CASSGGQGVEEYEQYF.